This T cell receptor (beta chain) came from a study of read filtering for tumor transcriptome and immune sequencing. Looking at the study overall: DNase treatment preceded whole-transcriptome library preparation.

Molecular barcoded adaptors covering alpha/delta and beta/gamma chains were used on 400 to 450 ng RNA. TCRdb fed the reads into MiXCR, producing one record per CDR3 protein. The sample records approximately 60,000 distinct CDR3 sequences, 20% to 25% being singletons. V lost 4 bases and J lost 1, with 19 bases in between. Germline CDR1 MNHEY, CDR2 SVGEGT. There are 17 residues in the CDR3. The TCR comes from a donor aged 40 or over with multiple myeloma. The sample consisted of a population of CD138-negative cells sorted from bone marrow. The chain links TRBV6-2 or TRBV6-3 to TRBJ1-1; perhaps TRBD1 as D (5 bases). In DNA form, the CDR3 reads TGTGCCAGCAGTTTCGTTGTGGAGGGGAGTCGGAACACTGAAGCTTTCTTT. Encoded protein: CASSFVVEGSRNTEAFF.